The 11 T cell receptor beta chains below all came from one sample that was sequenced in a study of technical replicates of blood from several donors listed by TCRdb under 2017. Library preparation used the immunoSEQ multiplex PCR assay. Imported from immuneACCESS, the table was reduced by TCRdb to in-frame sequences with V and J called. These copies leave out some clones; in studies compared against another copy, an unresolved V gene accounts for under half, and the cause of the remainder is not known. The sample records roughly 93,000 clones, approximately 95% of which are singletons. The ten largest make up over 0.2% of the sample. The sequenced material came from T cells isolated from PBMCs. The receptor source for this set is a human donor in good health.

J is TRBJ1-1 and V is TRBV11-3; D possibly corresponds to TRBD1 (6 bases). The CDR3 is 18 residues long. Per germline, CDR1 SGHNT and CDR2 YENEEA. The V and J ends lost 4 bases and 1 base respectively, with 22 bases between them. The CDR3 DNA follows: TGTGCCAGCAGCTATAACATGGGCGTGTGGGGGCGGAACACTGAAGCTTTCTTT. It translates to CASSYNMGVWGRNTEAFF.

The CDR3 coding sequence is TGTGCCAGCAGTACCCCGGACAGGGCGTCCTACGAGCAGTACTTC. This gives the protein CASSTPDRASYEQYF. The chain employs TRBV6-5 and TRBJ2-5; TRBD1 matches at 8 bases. The DNA end is more similar to TRBJ2-7, so the J call may be wrong. The CDR3 has 15 amino acids. CDR1 and CDR2 from the germline V gene are MNHEY and SVGAGI.

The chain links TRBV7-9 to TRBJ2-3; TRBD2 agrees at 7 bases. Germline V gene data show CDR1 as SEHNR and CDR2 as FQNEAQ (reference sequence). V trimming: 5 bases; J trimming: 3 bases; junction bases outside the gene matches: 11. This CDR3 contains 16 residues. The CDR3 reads CASSPSRGRETDTQYF. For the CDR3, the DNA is TGTGCCAGCAGCCCCTCCAGAGGGCGGGAGACAGATACGCAGTATTTT.

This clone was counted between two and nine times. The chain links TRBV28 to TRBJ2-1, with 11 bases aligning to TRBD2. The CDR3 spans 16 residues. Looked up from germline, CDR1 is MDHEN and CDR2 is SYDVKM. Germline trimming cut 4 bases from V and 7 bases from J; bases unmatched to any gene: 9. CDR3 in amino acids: CASSYKPGLAANEQFF. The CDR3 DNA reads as TGTGCCAGCAGTTATAAACCGGGACTAGCGGCTAATGAGCAGTTCTTC.

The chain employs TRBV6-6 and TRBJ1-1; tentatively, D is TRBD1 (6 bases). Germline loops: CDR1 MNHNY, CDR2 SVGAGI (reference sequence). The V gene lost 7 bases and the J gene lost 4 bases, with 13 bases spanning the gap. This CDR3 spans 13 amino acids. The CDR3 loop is CASISSRGTEAFF. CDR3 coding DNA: TGTGCCAGCATTTCTTCCAGGGGCACTGAAGCTTTCTTT.

CDR3 bases: TGTGCCAGCAGCTTAGCCAGGGGAGCTTTCTTT. Translated, it gives CASSLARGAFF. The genes are TRBV5-8 and TRBJ1-1; the D gene is possibly TRBD1 (6 bases). The CDR3 has 11 amino acids. Per the germline V gene, CDR1 is SGHTS and CDR2 is YDEGEE. V lost 2 bases and J 10 bases, leaving 9 bases between the germline ends.

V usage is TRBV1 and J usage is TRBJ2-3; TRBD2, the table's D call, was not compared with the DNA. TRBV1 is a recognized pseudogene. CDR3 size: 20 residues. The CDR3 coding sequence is TGCACCAGCAGCCAATGGCTAGCGGGGGGCTATCCTCCTAGCACAGATACGCAGTATTTT. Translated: CTSSQWLAGGYPPSTDTQYF.

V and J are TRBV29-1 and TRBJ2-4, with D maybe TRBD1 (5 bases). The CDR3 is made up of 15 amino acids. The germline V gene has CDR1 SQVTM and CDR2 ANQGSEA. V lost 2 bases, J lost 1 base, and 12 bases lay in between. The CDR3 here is CSVEWAGKAKNIQYF. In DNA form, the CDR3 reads TGCAGCGTTGAATGGGCAGGGAAGGCCAAAAACATTCAGTACTTC.

CDR3 amino acids: CASSLALYNTGELFF. CDR3 nucleotide sequence: TGTGCCAGCAGCTTAGCTCTATACAACACCGGGGAGCTGTTTTTT. The chain joins TRBV11-2 to TRBJ2-2; D gene unclear. Germline V gene lookup returns CDR1 SGHAT and CDR2 FQNNGV. This CDR3 has 15 amino acids. V shed 1 base and J shed 2 bases, with 8 bases lying between them.

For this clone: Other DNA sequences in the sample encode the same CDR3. The CDR3 DNA is TGCGCCAGCAGCCAAGCTCAGGGGAGCAATCAGCCCCAGCATTTT. Its translation: CASSQAQGSNQPQHF. The V and J genes are TRBV4-1 and TRBJ1-5, with a possible D match to TRBD1 (6 bases). Germline-derived CDR1 and CDR2 are MGHRA and YSYEKL. The V end lost 1 base, the J end lost 1 base, and 8 bases lay between the germline ends. CDR3 length equals 15 residues.

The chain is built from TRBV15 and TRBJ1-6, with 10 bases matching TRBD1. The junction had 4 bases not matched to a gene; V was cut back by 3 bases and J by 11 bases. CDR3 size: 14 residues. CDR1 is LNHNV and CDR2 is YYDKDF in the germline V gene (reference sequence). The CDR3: CATSSDRGRPPLHF. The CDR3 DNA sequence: TGTGCCACCAGCAGCGACAGGGGGCGGCCACCCCTCCACTTT.